This TCR beta chain was sequenced during a study of T cells in Graves' hyperthyroidism and ophthalmopathy. On the study more broadly: Staff took peripheral blood when the initial diagnosis was made, before any treatment began. General study points: From stable hyperthyroidism, ophthalmopathy was separated by a 13 V-J model.

V lost 2 bases to trimming and J lost 3 bases, with 11 bases between them. The CDR3 length is 14 residues. The germline V gene has CDR1 SGHRS and CDR2 YFSETQ. Amplification of TCR beta CDR3 regions was performed using RNA transcripts as template. Researchers ran a first-round RT-PCR on the TCR CDR3 using the HTBI primer set. TCRdb re-derived calls from the multiplex PCR reads in MiXCR, one entry per CDR3 protein. This sample has 500,000 to 700,000 distinct CDR3 sequences; over 15% occur once, and the top ten carry around 19%. Hyperthyroidism in the patients, aged 18 to 65, was newly diagnosed and under 2 months in duration. Fresh peripheral blood, approximately 10 ml, yielded the PBMCs. This clonotype came up many times. Its antigen is unidentified.

J is TRBJ1-2 and V is TRBV5-1; D is ambiguous. The source of this sequence is a woman under 30 with Graves' hyperthyroidism. The source material was blood. The CDR3 reads CASSFGEEYYGYTF. The CDR3 DNA is TGCGCCAGCAGCTTCGGGGAAGAGTACTATGGCTACACCTTC.